Each of the 31 T cell receptor beta chains below was sequenced from the same sample in a study of T-cell reconstitution after alpha-beta-depleted transplantation in children. Preparation of the TCRbeta library involved a method that used unique molecular identifiers. TCRdb re-called the PCR reads through MiXCR, storing one row per CDR3 protein. The sample has a few hundred thousand distinct CDR3 sequences; around 27% are singletons. Specimen: PBMCs, collected before TCRalphabeta/CD19-depleted stem cell transplant. The receptor source for this set is a boy less than two years old with Wiskott-Aldrich syndrome, due to receive a stem cell transplant.

This clonotype was seen more than once but under ten times. The chain uses TRBV5-1 and TRBJ2-1; D is perhaps TRBD1 (6 bases). Per the germline V gene, CDR1 is SGHRS and CDR2 is YFSETQ. The CDR3 contains 14 residues. The V gene lost 4 bases and the J gene lost 2 bases, with 10 bases spanning the gap. The DNA for the CDR3 is TGCGCCAGCAGCCCCACAGGGACCTACAATGAGCAGTTCTTC. This codes for CASSPTGTYNEQFF.

This clonotype has only a few counts. The chain employs TRBV12-3 or TRBV12-4 and TRBJ1-5, with D perhaps TRBD1 (6 bases). CDR3 length: 17 amino acids. V lost 3 bases and J lost 2, with 17 bases in between. CDR3 in amino acids: CASSLRQGLGGNQPQHF. The CDR3 region has the DNA TGTGCCAGCAGTTTGAGGCAGGGGCTTGGGGGCAATCAGCCCCAGCATTTT.

The V gene is TRBV27, the J gene TRBJ1-1; 8 bases line up with TRBD1. With V trimmed by 2 bases and J by 11 bases, 7 bases remained unmatched. Germline-derived CDR1 and CDR2 are MNHEY and SMNVEV (reference sequence). The CDR3 runs to 13 residues. CDR3 protein: CASSLVPTGEAFF. For the CDR3, the DNA is TGTGCCAGCAGTTTAGTCCCGACAGGGGAGGCTTTCTTT.

This clonotype was picked up a small number of times. The rearrangement uses TRBV12-3 or TRBV12-4 and TRBJ1-1; no clear D. This CDR3 has 14 residues. V shed 2 bases and J shed 0 bases, with 7 bases lying between them. The CDR3 loop reads CASSLKWVNTEAFF. The CDR3 region has the DNA TGTGCCAGCAGTTTAAAATGGGTGAACACTGAAGCTTTCTTT.

The V call is TRBV28, the J call TRBJ2-5, with D maybe TRBD2 (6 bases). The V gene's germline CDR1 is MDHEN and CDR2 SYDVKM. Trimming removed 3 bases at V and 8 bases at J, with 13 bases between. This CDR3 comprises 13 residues. The CDR3 DNA is TGTGCCAGCAGTTTCGGGAGCCCAGAAACCCAGTACTTC. Translated, it gives CASSFGSPETQYF.

This clonotype was seen a few times. The chain has TRBV5-1 and TRBJ2-2; 7 nucleotides match TRBD1. Germline values: CDR1 SGHRS, CDR2 YFSETQ. The CDR3 loop spans 14 amino acids. Losses at the gene ends were 1 base for V and 6 bases for J; bases not matched to a gene: 3. The CDR3 is CASSLTGESGELFF. In DNA form, the CDR3 reads TGCGCCAGCAGCTTGACAGGGGAATCCGGGGAGCTGTTTTTT.

In its sample, this clonotype was seen a few times. The chain is built from TRBV12-3 or TRBV12-4 and TRBJ2-2, with 13 bases identical to TRBD2. J lost 4 bases, V lost 2 bases, and 10 bases had no gene match. This CDR3 has 19 amino acids. CDR3 protein: CASSLFLLAGGRSTGELFF. CDR3 DNA: TGTGCCAGCAGTTTATTTTTACTAGCGGGAGGGAGGAGCACCGGGGAGCTGTTTTTT.

This clonotype was seen a few times. The chain has TRBV20-1 and TRBJ2-4; perhaps TRBD1 as D (6 bases). The CDR3 is 13 amino acids. Germline CDR1 reads DFQATT; CDR2 reads SNEGSKA (reference sequence). V lost 6 bases, J lost 4 bases, and 13 bases lay in between. CDR3 amino acids: CSATRTEKNIQYF. The CDR3, as DNA: TGCAGTGCCACCAGGACAGAGAAAAACATTCAGTACTTC.

This clonotype was observed a handful of times. The V and J genes are TRBV5-1 and TRBJ1-1; D is uncertain. The germline V and J ends were trimmed by 0 bases and 4 bases, with 4 bases remaining between them. The CDR3 consists of 12 residues. Germline V gives CDR1 SGHRS, CDR2 YFSETQ. For the CDR3, the DNA is TGCGCCAGCAGCTTGGATCTCACTGAAGCTTTCTTT. Amino acids: CASSLDLTEAFF.

The CDR3 spells CAWSVPGTGNSPLHF. The CDR3 DNA reads TGTGCCTGGAGTGTACCGGGGACAGGGAATTCACCCCTCCACTTT. The J gene is TRBJ1-6, the V gene TRBV30, with 9 bases that match TRBD1. CDR1 GTSNPN and CDR2 SVGIG come from the germline V gene (reference sequence). Trimming removed 0 bases from V and 7 bases from J; junction bases left unmatched: 4. The CDR3 is 15 residues long.

This clonotype was counted a few times. The rearrangement uses TRBV2 and TRBJ2-2; D uncertain. CDR1 and CDR2 from the germline V gene are SNHLY and FYNNEI. The length of the CDR3 is 14 residues. V lost 4 bases, J lost 5 bases, and 11 bases lay in between. DNA for the CDR3: TGTGCCAGCAGTGCTTCGGTGTTTACCGGGGAGCTGTTTTTT. Translated: CASSASVFTGELFF.

The rearrangement uses TRBV20-1 and TRBJ2-1, with no clear D. The germline gives CDR1 DFQATT, CDR2 SNEGSKA (reference sequence). The CDR3 spans 12 residues. Trimming left V 4 bases short and J 2 bases short, with 6 bases between. The CDR3 is CSAIGPYNEQFF. CDR3 bases: TGCAGTGCTATCGGGCCCTACAATGAGCAGTTCTTC.

This clonotype was seen only a few times. The rearrangement uses TRBV27 and TRBJ1-1; D may be TRBD1 (6 bases). Germline V gene lookup returns CDR1 MNHEY and CDR2 SMNVEV (reference sequence). V was trimmed by 2 bases and J by 0 bases, leaving 10 bases between them. The CDR3 length is 15 residues. The CDR3 loop is CASSLRGMMNTEAFF. As DNA, the CDR3 is TGTGCCAGCAGTTTAAGGGGGATGATGAACACTGAAGCTTTCTTT.

This clonotype showed up just a few times. The V and J genes are TRBV7-9 and TRBJ2-7, with 7 positions matching TRBD2. This CDR3 contains 14 residues. J gave up 0 bases and V 4 bases, and 3 bases lay outside the gene matches. Germline V gives CDR1 SEHNR, CDR2 FQNEAQ (reference sequence). CDR3 sequence (DNA): TGTGCCAGCAGCTCCCGGGACTACTCCTACGAGCAGTACTTC. It specifies CASSSRDYSYEQYF.

V and J are TRBV11-2 and TRBJ1-2; 8 bases are a match to TRBD1. Germline lookup yields CDR1 SGHAT and CDR2 FQNNGV. This CDR3 contains 15 residues. With 4 bases clipped from V and 6 bases from J, the junction kept 10 bases outside the gene matches. This CDR3 reads CASSSQDRVIHGYTF. CDR3 nucleotides: TGTGCCAGCAGCTCGCAGGACAGGGTGATTCATGGCTACACCTTC.

The chain recombines TRBV29-1 with TRBJ2-1; a weak D match, TRBD2 (6 bases). V dropped 6 bases and J dropped 7 bases, with 10 bases sitting between them. CDR1 is SQVTM and CDR2 is ANQGSEA in the germline V gene. This CDR3 has 11 residues. CDR3 sequence (DNA): TGCAGCGTGATAGCGGTAAATGAGCAGTTCTTC. This encodes CSVIAVNEQFF.

The chain uses TRBV25-1 and TRBJ2-2; possibly TRBD2 for D (6 bases). Trimming shortened V by 0 bases and J by 4 bases, and 9 bases separated the two germline ends. This CDR3 contains 15 residues. Looked up from germline, CDR1 is MGHDK and CDR2 is SYGVNS. The CDR3 coding sequence is TGTGCCAGCAGTGAATATGTCGGGGGCACCGGGGAGCTGTTTTTT. Its translation: CASSEYVGGTGELFF.

The count of this clonotype is one. V usage is TRBV2 and J usage is TRBJ2-1, with D possibly being TRBD2 (6 bases). Germline V CDR1 and CDR2: SNHLY, FYNNEI. The CDR3 is 13 residues long. Deletions cut 4 bases from V and 9 bases from J, with 13 bases between. CDR3 amino acids: CASSATSRGEQFF. The CDR3 bases are TGTGCCAGCAGTGCAACTAGCCGAGGTGAGCAGTTCTTC. Combining the CDR3 with reference TRBV2 and TRBJ2-1 gives the whole variable domain EPEVTQTPSHQVTQMGQEVILRCVPISNHLYFYWYRQILGQKVEFLVSFYNNEISEKSEIFDDQFSVERPDGSNFTLKIRSTKLEDSAMYFCASSATSRGEQFFGPGTRLTVL.

The chain employs TRBV5-4 and TRBJ2-2; D remains ambiguous. CDR1 SGHNT and CDR2 YYREEE come from the germline V gene (reference sequence). The CDR3 loop spans 12 amino acids. The V end lost 4 bases, the J end lost 12 bases, and 13 bases lay between the germline ends. The CDR3 DNA reads as TGTGCCAGCAGCCTGACCCTAGGGAAGCTGTTTTTT. Translating gives CASSLTLGKLFF.

This clonotype was picked up a small number of times. J is TRBJ2-3 and V is TRBV11-2, with 7 positions matching TRBD2. The CDR3 contains 16 residues. V lost 5 bases and J lost 4; bases outside the gene matches: 12. Germline V gene data show CDR1 as SGHAT and CDR2 as FQNNGV. DNA of the CDR3: TGTGCCAGCAGCGGTTTTCGGACTAGGGCGGCAGATACGCAGTATTTT. This codes for CASSGFRTRAADTQYF.

The rearrangement links TRBV6-1 to TRBJ2-3; a weak D match, TRBD2 (5 bases). V lost 5 bases to trimming and J lost 5 bases, with 17 bases between them. In germline, CDR1 is MNHNS, CDR2 SASEGT. The CDR3 contains 15 residues. Here the CDR3 reads CASSPRFSGGDTQYF. CDR3 coding DNA: TGTGCCAGCAGTCCCCGTTTTAGTGGAGGAGATACGCAGTATTTT.

This chain joins TRBV7-8 and TRBJ2-3; D uncertain. Germline V CDR1 and CDR2: SGHVS, FQNEAQ. V was shortened by 1 base and J by 1 base, with 9 bases between the two germline ends. CDR3 length: 15 residues. The CDR3 spells CASSLGSVRTDTQYF. CDR3 bases: TGTGCCAGCAGCTTAGGATCCGTCCGCACAGATACGCAGTATTTT.

This chain joins TRBV29-1 and TRBJ2-5; D perhaps matches TRBD2 (6 bases). Looked up from germline, CDR1 is SQVTM and CDR2 is ANQGSEA. This CDR3 region has 14 residues. The germline V and J ends were trimmed by 7 bases and 9 bases, with 24 bases remaining between them. Written as DNA, the CDR3 is TGCAGCGCACAGAAGGGACTGGCAGAGGGCGCCCAGTACTTC. Translation gives CSAQKGLAEGAQYF.

The CDR3 protein is CASSGYRETQYF. CDR3 DNA: TGTGCCAGCAGCGGCTACCGGGAGACCCAGTACTTC. This sequence joins TRBV13 and TRBJ2-5; no clear D. The CDR3 has 12 amino acids. The V end was cut by 5 bases, the J end by 5 bases, with 9 bases between. CDR1 is PRHDT, CDR2 FYEKMQ, per germline (reference sequence).

This clonotype was counted only a few times. The V call is TRBV6-1, the J call TRBJ1-6, with D hard to call. The CDR3 is 14 residues long. The germline gives CDR1 MNHNS, CDR2 SASEGT. V lost 2 bases, J lost 7 bases, and 9 bases lay in between. CDR3 nucleotide sequence: TGTGCCAGCAGTGAATATGGGAACAATTCACCCCTCCACTTT. It yields the protein CASSEYGNNSPLHF.

This clonotype was observed a handful of times. This chain uses TRBV6-1 with TRBJ2-2; D gene uncertain. The CDR3 spans 15 residues. The germline V gene has CDR1 MNHNS and CDR2 SASEGT. The germline V and J ends were trimmed by 6 bases and 0 bases, with 11 bases remaining between them. The CDR3 sequence: CASSDATANTGELFF. The CDR3 nucleotides read TGTGCCAGCAGCGACGCTACCGCGAACACCGGGGAGCTGTTTTTT.

The V gene is TRBV10-1, the J gene TRBJ1-1; D remains ambiguous. V dropped 3 bases and J dropped 5 bases, with 10 bases sitting between them. The CDR3 totals 13 residues. Germline V CDR1 and CDR2: WNHNN, SYGVQD (reference sequence). CDR3 coding DNA: TGCGCCAGCAGTGACCCAGGCAGAACTGAAGCTTTCTTT. Translating it yields CASSDPGRTEAFF.

The table lists this clonotype with a few counts. The chain recombines TRBV5-1 with TRBJ2-5, with 7 bases lining up with TRBD2. CDR1 and CDR2 (germline): SGHRS, YFSETQ. This CDR3 is 14 amino acids long. V lost 3 bases, J lost 5 bases, and 7 bases stayed unmatched. In nucleotides, the CDR3 is TGCGCCAGCAGCTCCAGCGGGACGGGGGAGACCCAGTACTTC. Translated: CASSSSGTGETQYF.

This clonotype was recorded a few times. The chain is built from TRBV6-1 and TRBJ2-1; possibly TRBD2 for D (5 bases). Trimming stripped 4 bases from V and 8 bases from J, with 15 bases between. The CDR3 runs 14 residues. CDR1 and CDR2 from the germline V gene are MNHNS and SASEGT. CDR3 amino acids: CASSARLSRHEQFF. Written as DNA, the CDR3 is TGTGCCAGCAGTGCCCGACTAAGCCGACATGAGCAGTTCTTC.

The V call is TRBV5-1, the J call TRBJ2-5; 12 nucleotides match TRBD1. CDR3 length: 15 residues. The germline gives CDR1 SGHRS, CDR2 YFSETQ. Trimming removed 7 bases from V and 5 bases from J; junction bases left unmatched: 9. The DNA of the CDR3 is TGCGCCAGCGATACCGGGACAGGGGGCGCGGAGACCCAGTACTTC. It is translated as CASDTGTGGAETQYF.

The chain couples TRBV6-5 to TRBJ1-1; D call uncertain. Germline V lookup: CDR1 MNHEY, CDR2 SVGAGI. V lost 4 bases and J 6 bases, leaving 15 bases between the germline ends. The CDR3 is made up of 14 amino acids. CDR3 protein: CASSSNGIRAEAFF. CDR3 bases: TGTGCCAGCAGTTCCAATGGGATTCGGGCTGAAGCTTTCTTT.